Each of the 8 T cell receptor beta chains below was sequenced from the same sample in a study of glioma-infiltrating T cells. Amplification of TCR alpha and beta CDR3 regions from RNA used iRepertoire nested multiplex PCR. TCRdb reanalysed the multiplex PCR reads using MiXCR and keeps one entry per CDR3 protein. The sample lists about 410,000 distinct CDR3 sequences, roughly two fifths occurring once. Sequenced: glioma tissue, nonneoplastic brain tissue, or PBMCs (not recorded which). These receptors all come from a human donor with low-grade glioma or glioblastoma, undergoing nonglioma brain surgery, or in good health (not recorded which).

The V call is TRBV2, the J call TRBJ2-7; no definite D call. There are 13 residues in the CDR3. V lost 4 bases and J lost 2, with 9 bases in between. Germline loops: CDR1 SNHLY, CDR2 FYNNEI. The CDR3 coding sequence is TGTGCCAGCAGTGTTAGGGCGACCTACGAGCAGTACTTC. Encoded protein: CASSVRATYEQYF.

A remark on this clonotype: A junction end diverges from the germline sequence, so it may reflect a read error. The gene calls are TRBV20-1 and TRBJ2-2; 16 nucleotides agree with TRBD2. The CDR3 runs 18 residues. CDR1 and CDR2 (germline): DFQATT, SNEGSKA (reference sequence). The CDR3 sequence is CTASKPGLAGGLAVELFF. The CDR3 DNA follows: TGCACTGCTTCCAAACCGGGACTAGCGGGAGGGCTGGCCGTGGAGCTGTTTTTT.

Turning to this clonotype: A much larger clone is a single base away; this may be a read error. This chain joins TRBV6-5 and TRBJ2-7; TRBD1 matches at 8 bases. The CDR3 has 14 amino acids. CDR1 and CDR2 from the germline V gene are MNHEY and SVGAGI. The CDR3 reads CASSSPDRAYEQNF. Written as DNA, the CDR3 is TGTGCCAGCAGTTCCCCGGACAGGGCCTACGAGCAGAACTTC.

Worth noting for this clonotype: A read error may produce the germline difference seen at one junction end. The J gene is TRBJ2-3, the V gene TRBV3-1; D may be TRBD2 (6 bases). This CDR3 region has 15 residues. Germline CDR1 and CDR2: LGHDT and YNNKEL (reference sequence). This CDR3 reads CARSPLWRAGDTQYF. The CDR3 nucleotides read TGTGCCAGAAGCCCCCTTTGGAGGGCGGGCGATACGCAGTATTTT.

This clonotype occurred a few times. The chain combines TRBV28 with TRBJ2-7; no firm D call. The germline V gene encodes CDR1 MDHEN and CDR2 SYDVKM. The germline V and J ends were trimmed by 3 bases and 2 bases, with 11 bases remaining between them. CDR3 length: 14 amino acids. The CDR3 DNA reads as TGTGCCAGCAGTTTTGTGGGTAGCCCCTACGAGCAGTACTTC. Its translation is CASSFVGSPYEQYF.

This clonotype was picked up a small number of times. CDR3 nucleotide sequence: TGTGCCAGCACCGGGACTAGCGGGGGGTCTGAGCAGTTCTTC. Translation gives CASTGTSGGSEQFF. V usage is TRBV12-3 or TRBV12-4 and J usage is TRBJ2-1; 15 bases line up with TRBD2. This CDR3 has 14 residues. Trimming removed 7 bases from V and 9 bases from J; junction bases left unmatched: 4.

For this clonotype: This sequence may be a read error, since a much larger clone differs from it by one base. The V and J genes are TRBV13 and TRBJ2-7; TRBD2 might be the D (6 bases). With 4 bases removed from V and 3 bases from J, the gap between germline ends came to 10 bases. CDR3 length: 13 residues. Germline-derived CDR1 and CDR2 are PRHDT and FYEKMQ (reference sequence). CDR3 region: CASSSGDYYEQYF. CDR3 sequence (DNA): TGTGCCAGCAGCTCGGGAGACTACTACGAGCAGTACTTC.

This clonotype was found many times. The V call is TRBV27, the J call TRBJ1-6; D unclear. The ends were cut back, 5 bases at V and 9 bases at J, with 14 bases in the middle. This CDR3 is built from 14 residues. In germline, CDR1 is MNHEY, CDR2 SMNVEV (reference sequence). CDR3 in amino acids: CASSDLLRVSPLHF. In DNA, the CDR3 is TGTGCCAGCAGTGACCTCCTCCGGGTTTCACCCCTCCACTTT.